These 24 T cell receptor beta chains were all obtained from the same sample, sequenced in a study of cytomegalovirus exposure and HLA in healthy donors. Primers: 60 Vbeta forward and 13 Jbeta reverse. Generated by immunoSEQ multiplex PCR, the TCRdb table keeps only in-frame clones and is missing some. Of some 150,000 clones detected, about 72% appear once; the ten largest clones hold more than 1.2%. Sequencing input: PBMCs. The receptors shown here come from a man in his 60s in good health and CMV-seronegative.

CDR3 protein: CASSGGRAARTDTQYF. The CDR3, as DNA: TGTGCCAGCAGTGGGGGGAGGGCGGCCCGCACAGATACGCAGTATTTT. The chain joins TRBV2 to TRBJ2-3; TRBD2 agrees at 7 bases. The trim removed 4 bases at V and 1 base at J, leaving 8 bases unmatched. Germline-derived CDR1 and CDR2 are SNHLY and FYNNEI. The CDR3 length is 16 residues.

This chain connects TRBV4-2 to TRBJ2-5; possibly TRBD1 for D (5 bases). The CDR3 is 19 residues long. The V and J ends lost 0 bases and 2 bases respectively, with 22 bases between them. CDR1 LGHNA and CDR2 YNFKEQ come from the germline V gene. The CDR3 DNA reads as TGTGCCAGCAGCCAAGATTACTTGGGGCCGACAGTTATTCAAGAGACCCAGTACTTC. Its translation is CASSQDYLGPTVIQETQYF.

The gene calls are TRBV19 and TRBJ2-5; D remains ambiguous. Trimming left V 6 bases short and J 5 bases short, with 13 bases between. The CDR3 runs to 13 residues. Germline V gene sequence: CDR1 LNHDA, CDR2 SQIVND (reference sequence). CDR3 region: CASSPVIRETQYF. The CDR3 DNA sequence: TGTGCCAGTAGCCCCGTGATACGGGAGACCCAGTACTTC.

The chain recombines TRBV11-3 with TRBJ2-1; D remains unclear. The V end was cut by 1 base, the J end by 9 bases, with 10 bases between. The V gene's germline CDR1 is SGHNT and CDR2 YENEEA. This CDR3 is built from 13 residues. The CDR3 spells CASSLVAPGEQFF. The CDR3 nucleotides are TGTGCCAGCAGCTTAGTAGCTCCTGGTGAGCAGTTCTTC.

This chain links TRBV30 with TRBJ2-3; possible D gene TRBD1, 6 bases. The germline gives CDR1 GTSNPN, CDR2 SVGIG (reference sequence). Trimming took off 4 bases at V and 7 bases at J, with 12 bases between the two ends. CDR3 size: 12 residues. The CDR3 spells CAWIGGQNTQYF. CDR3 in DNA: TGTGCCTGGATTGGGGGCCAGAATACGCAGTATTTT.

The chain carries TRBV2 and TRBJ1-1, with D unclear. This CDR3 region has 13 residues. The V and J ends lost 7 bases and 0 bases respectively, with 9 bases between them. Germline values: CDR1 SNHLY, CDR2 FYNNEI. CDR3 coding DNA: TGTGCCAGCACCCAAGAGTTGAACACTGAAGCTTTCTTT. Translation: CASTQELNTEAFF. The complete variable domain, with remaining parts taken from reference TRBV2 and TRBJ1-1, reads EPEVTQTPSHQVTQMGQEVILRCVPISNHLYFYWYRQILGQKVEFLVSFYNNEISEKSEIFDDQFSVERPDGSNFTLKIRSTKLEDSAMYFCASTQELNTEAFFGQGTRLTVV.

This clone was recorded once. The chain has TRBV11-3 and TRBJ2-5; TRBD1 matches 10 bases. The V gene's germline CDR1 is SGHNT and CDR2 YENEEA. V shed 4 bases and J 5 bases; nucleotides not matched to a gene: 4. This CDR3 spans 14 amino acids. CDR3 bases: TGTGCCAGCAGCTCGGGACAGGGGCTTGAGACCCAGTACTTC. It translates to CASSSGQGLETQYF.

The chain combines TRBV27 with TRBJ2-7; TRBD2 matches at 10 bases. Looked up from germline, CDR1 is MNHEY and CDR2 is SMNVEV (reference sequence). V lost 6 bases, J lost 2 bases, and 7 bases stayed unmatched. The CDR3 has 15 amino acids. CDR3 sequence (DNA): TGTGCCAGCAGCTGGGGACTAGCGAGACCCTACGAGCAGTACTTC. Protein: CASSWGLARPYEQYF.

The chain carries TRBV2 and TRBJ2-5; D ambiguous. The J call may be faulty, since TRBJ2-7 better matches the DNA end. The CDR3 is 12 residues long. In germline, CDR1 is SNHLY, CDR2 FYNNEI. The CDR3 bases are TGTGCCAACTACTTGACCTCCTACGAGCAGTACTTC. Its translation: CANYLTSYEQYF.

This clone was counted between two and nine times. J is TRBJ2-4 and V is TRBV18, with 9 bases aligning to TRBD1. V shed 5 bases and J 15 bases; nucleotides not matched to a gene: 11. This CDR3 is 13 amino acids long. Germline CDR1 and CDR2: KGHSH and LQKENI. This CDR3 reads CASSSPGTGLGYF. In DNA form, the CDR3 reads TGTGCCAGCTCAAGTCCCGGGACAGGGTTGGGGTACTTC.

The J gene is TRBJ2-5, the V gene TRBV29-1; a weak D match, TRBD2 (6 bases). The germline CDR1 and CDR2 sequences are SQVTM and ANQGSEA. The CDR3 sequence is 13 residues long. Trimming shortened V by 7 bases and J by 0 bases, and 12 bases separated the two germline ends. As DNA, the CDR3 is TGCAGCGGCATGGGACTGTACCAAGAGACCCAGTACTTC. This codes for CSGMGLYQETQYF.

The rearrangement joins TRBV7-9 to TRBJ2-7, with 14 bases identical to TRBD2. Germline CDR1 SEHNR, CDR2 FQNEAQ (reference sequence). The CDR3 covers 16 residues. Trimming removed 6 bases from V and 7 bases from J; junction bases left unmatched: 11. The DNA of the CDR3 is TGTGCCAGCAGTCCGGGGACTAGCGGGGGATCTCTGGAGCAGTACTTC. This sequence encodes CASSPGTSGGSLEQYF.

The V call is TRBV2, the J call TRBJ1-1; 10 bases line up with TRBD1. The germline CDR1 and CDR2 sequences are SNHLY and FYNNEI. This CDR3 is built from 17 residues. The V gene end was trimmed by 2 bases and the J gene end by 5 bases; junction bases not matched to a gene: 11. The CDR3 loop is CASSEFRQGAVGTEAFF. The CDR3 DNA reads TGTGCCAGCAGTGAATTCCGACAGGGGGCGGTAGGAACTGAAGCTTTCTTT.

The table lists this clone with a few counts. The chain carries TRBV29-1 and TRBJ1-4, with TRBD1 matching over 8 bases. V lost 5 bases to trimming and J lost 5 bases; unmatched junction nucleotides: 4. Germline V gene sequence: CDR1 SQVTM, CDR2 ANQGSEA. This CDR3 spans 13 amino acids. The CDR3 protein is CSVSGQANEKLFF. The DNA of the CDR3 is TGCAGCGTTTCGGGACAGGCAAATGAAAAACTGTTTTTT.

V gene TRBV2 combines with J gene TRBJ2-3; 7 bases are a match to TRBD2. The CDR3 has 18 amino acids. The V segment lost 0 bases and the J segment 0 bases; nucleotides outside the gene matches: 9. CDR1 is SNHLY, CDR2 FYNNEI, per germline. CDR3 DNA: TGTGCCAGCAGTGAAGCGGGGAGGGCAGGCTCTAGCACAGATACGCAGTATTTT. Protein: CASSEAGRAGSSTDTQYF.

The rearrangement links TRBV28 to TRBJ1-2; weak D call: TRBD1 (5 bases). The CDR3 covers 13 residues. Trimming took 3 bases from V and 4 from J, leaving 9 bases between them. Looked up from germline, CDR1 is MDHEN and CDR2 is SYDVKM. CDR3 sequence reads: CASSLGLSYGYTF. In DNA form, the CDR3 reads TGTGCCAGCAGTTTGGGACTGAGCTATGGCTACACCTTC.

The rearrangement joins TRBV13 to TRBJ1-1; the D gene is possibly TRBD1 (6 bases). The ends were cut back, 1 base at V and 6 bases at J, with 12 bases in the middle. The CDR3 consists of 14 residues. Germline values: CDR1 PRHDT, CDR2 FYEKMQ (reference sequence). In nucleotides, the CDR3 is TGTGCCAGCAGCTTAGAGGGGGGGGTCCCTGAAGCTTTCTTT. Protein: CASSLEGGVPEAFF.

This rearrangement joins TRBV5-5 to TRBJ1-1, with 7 bases lining up with TRBD1. Germline assignment: CDR1 SGHKS and CDR2 YYEKEE (reference sequence). Trimming took 0 bases from V and 5 from J; bases not matched to a gene: 7. The CDR3 loop spans 15 amino acids. The CDR3 region has the DNA TGTGCCAGCAGCTTGGTAGAGGGGGCGGTTACTGAAGCTTTCTTT. Encoded protein: CASSLVEGAVTEAFF.

V is TRBV30 and J is TRBJ1-3; possible D gene TRBD1, 5 bases. Trimming cost V 1 base and J 4 bases, with 11 bases left between them. This CDR3 is built from 14 residues. The V gene's germline CDR1 is GTSNPN and CDR2 SVGIG (reference sequence). The CDR3 region has the DNA TGTGCCTGGAGTGGACAGAATTTAGGAAACACCATATATTTT. Its protein is CAWSGQNLGNTIYF.

The sample holds one count of this clone. The V gene is TRBV19, the J gene TRBJ2-2, with 12 positions matching TRBD2. The CDR3 extends over 17 amino acids. CDR1 is LNHDA, CDR2 SQIVND, per germline (reference sequence). V dropped 5 bases and J dropped 1; count of bases not matched to a gene: 5. The CDR3 is CASSQSGLAGNTGELFF. The CDR3 DNA reads TGTGCCAGTAGTCAATCGGGACTAGCGGGGAACACCGGGGAGCTGTTTTTT. The whole variable domain, remainder taken from reference TRBV19 and TRBJ2-2, is DGGITQSPKYLFRKEGQNVTLSCEQNLNHDAMYWYRQDPGQGLRLIYYSQIVNDFQKGDIAEGYSVSREKKESFPLTVTSAQKNPTAFYLCASSQSGLAGNTGELFFGEGSRLTVL.

The chain uses TRBV11-2 and TRBJ2-1; D gene unclear. This CDR3 is built from 14 residues. The germline V gene encodes CDR1 SGHAT and CDR2 FQNNGV. V was trimmed by 1 base and J by 6 bases, leaving 10 bases between them. CDR3 in DNA: TGTGCCAGCAGCTTAGCAGTGGCGGCCAATGAGCAGTTCTTC. This codes for CASSLAVAANEQFF.

This chain links TRBV19 with TRBJ2-3, with TRBD2 as a possible D gene (6 bases). The V end was cut by 1 base, the J end by 3 bases, with 11 bases between. The germline gives CDR1 LNHDA, CDR2 SQIVND (reference sequence). The CDR3 sequence is 15 residues long. This CDR3 is CASSIGLEGTDTQYF. DNA for the CDR3: TGTGCCAGTAGTATAGGACTAGAAGGTACAGATACGCAGTATTTT.

V is TRBV28 and J is TRBJ1-2, with 8 bases fitting TRBD1. This CDR3 has 15 residues. Germline V gives CDR1 MDHEN, CDR2 SYDVKM. V trimming: 3 bases; J trimming: 4 bases; junction bases outside the gene matches: 7. The DNA of the CDR3 is TGTGCCAGCAGTTTTAGTGGGACAGGCCTCTATGGCTACACCTTC. As protein: CASSFSGTGLYGYTF.

In its sample, this clone was seen a few times. This CDR3 is also generated by other DNA sequences in the sample. V is TRBV5-1 and J is TRBJ2-1; TRBD2 agrees at 13 bases. V lost 4 bases, J lost 7 bases, and 5 bases stayed unmatched. The length of the CDR3 is 15 residues. Per germline, CDR1 SGHRS and CDR2 YFSETQ. In nucleotides, the CDR3 is TGCGCCAGCAGCCCCGGGACTAGCGGGACTAATGAGCAGTTCTTC. Translation gives CASSPGTSGTNEQFF.